This T cell receptor (beta chain) was sequenced in a study of technical replicates of blood from a few donors. Here immunoSEQ multiplex PCR was the method, and the copy in TCRdb shows in-frame clones only, minus some. Altogether 85,000 to 100,000 clones are present, 95% being singletons, with the ten largest covering more than 0.2%. What was sequenced was T cells isolated from PBMCs. The sequence came from a human donor in good health.

The CDR3 DNA reads TGTGCCAGCAGCAAAGGGGGGACAGACCCGAACACTGAAGCTTTCTTT. Its translation: CASSKGGTDPNTEAFF. The rearrangement joins TRBV21-1 to TRBJ1-1; the tabulated D call, TRBD1, remains unverified against the DNA. TRBV21-1 is marked as a pseudogene. This CDR3 is 16 amino acids long.